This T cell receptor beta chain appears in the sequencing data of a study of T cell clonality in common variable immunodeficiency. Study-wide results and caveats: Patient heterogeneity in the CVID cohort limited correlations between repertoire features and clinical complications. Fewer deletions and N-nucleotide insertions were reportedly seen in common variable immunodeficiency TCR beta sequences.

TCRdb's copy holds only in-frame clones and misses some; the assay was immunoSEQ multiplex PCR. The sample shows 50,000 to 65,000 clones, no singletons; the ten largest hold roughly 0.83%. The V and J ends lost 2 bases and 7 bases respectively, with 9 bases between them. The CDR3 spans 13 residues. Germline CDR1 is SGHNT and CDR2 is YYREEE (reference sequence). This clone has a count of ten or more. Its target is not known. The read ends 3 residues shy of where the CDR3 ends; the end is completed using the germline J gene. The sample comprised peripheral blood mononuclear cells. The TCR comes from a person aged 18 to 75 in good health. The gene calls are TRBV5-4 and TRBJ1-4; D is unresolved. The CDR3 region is CASSLRGGEKLFF. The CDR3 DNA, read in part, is TGTGCCAGCAGCTTAAGAGGCGGTGAAAAA.